Presented here are 26 T cell receptor beta chains from one specimen sequenced in a study of blood T cell repertoires in COVID-19. TCRdb's table, derived via immunoSEQ multiplex PCR, lists solely in-frame clones and lacks some. The sample lists 40,000 or so clones, 80% to 95% seen once, with around 12% in the top ten. The material sequenced was peripheral blood. The receptors come from a human donor in a cohort sampled during active COVID-19.

The V gene is TRBV15, the J gene TRBJ2-5; no definite D call. Germline assignment: CDR1 LNHNV and CDR2 YYDKDF (reference sequence). Trimming cost V 0 bases and J 5 bases, with 10 bases left between them. The length of the CDR3 is 14 residues. CDR3 residues: CATSRDPSGETQYF. The CDR3 region has the DNA TGTGCCACCAGCAGAGATCCTTCCGGGGAGACCCAGTACTTC.

The V gene is TRBV2, the J gene TRBJ2-3, with 7 bases matching TRBD1. The CDR3 spans 14 residues. The V segment lost 5 bases and the J segment 4 bases; nucleotides outside the gene matches: 6. The germline CDR1 and CDR2 sequences are SNHLY and FYNNEI. The CDR3 DNA reads as TGTGCCAGCAGTTTACAGGGGTACGCAGATACGCAGTATTTT. It codes for CASSLQGYADTQYF.

The chain couples TRBV9 to TRBJ2-2; D may be TRBD1 (5 bases). Germline CDR1 and CDR2: SGDLS and YYNGEE. The CDR3 is made up of 14 amino acids. V lost 0 bases and J 6 bases, leaving 9 bases between the germline ends. This CDR3 is CASSVDQGPGELFF. The CDR3 nucleotides are TGTGCCAGCAGCGTAGATCAGGGCCCCGGGGAGCTGTTTTTT.

V gene TRBV30 combines with J gene TRBJ2-3, with TRBD2 matching 10 bases. From germline, CDR1 is GTSNPN and CDR2 SVGIG (reference sequence). V was pared by 5 bases and J by 4 bases, with 9 bases of the junction left unmatched. CDR3 length equals 15 residues. The CDR3 is CAWGGTAGGADTQYF. The CDR3 DNA reads TGTGCCTGGGGGGGGACAGCGGGAGGGGCAGATACGCAGTATTTT.

As concerns this clone: Other DNA sequences from this sample encode an identical CDR3 as well. The rearrangement uses TRBV5-1 and TRBJ2-2, with 7 bases that match TRBD2. Germline CDR1 and CDR2: SGHRS and YFSETQ. Trimming removed 3 bases from V and 4 bases from J; junction bases left unmatched: 9. The CDR3 runs 16 residues. Here the CDR3 reads CASSYSGGSGTGELFF. CDR3 sequence (DNA): TGCGCCAGCAGCTACTCGGGGGGTTCGGGCACCGGGGAGCTGTTTTTT.

This chain connects TRBV7-3 to TRBJ2-6, with D maybe TRBD1 (6 bases). The CDR3 runs 20 residues. Trimming pared 1 base from V and 0 bases from J, leaving 19 bases between. Germline CDR1 reads SGHTA; CDR2 reads FQGTGA. As DNA, the CDR3 is TGTGCCAGCAGCTTAATACAGGGCCTCCCCGGAGGCTCTGGGGCCAACGTCCTGACTTTC. It encodes CASSLIQGLPGGSGANVLTF.

The chain has TRBV13 and TRBJ1-5, with D tentatively TRBD1 (5 bases). V gave up 0 bases and J gave up 8 bases, with 8 bases separating them. Germline loops: CDR1 PRHDT, CDR2 FYEKMQ (reference sequence). The CDR3 spans 13 residues. The CDR3 is CASSLGPGEPQHF. CDR3 in DNA: TGTGCCAGCAGCTTAGGACCGGGGGAGCCCCAGCATTTT.

The rearrangement joins TRBV7-9 to TRBJ2-2, with 7 nucleotides matching TRBD2. This CDR3 region has 18 residues. After removal of 4 bases from V and 5 bases from J, the junction contained 16 bases not matched to a gene. Looked up from germline, CDR1 is SEHNR and CDR2 is FQNEAQ (reference sequence). CDR3 sequence (DNA): TGTGCCAGCAGCTCACCCTCAAGGGGCGGGAGAGAAACCGGGGAGCTGTTTTTT. This gives the protein CASSSPSRGGRETGELFF.

The chain couples TRBV2 to TRBJ1-2; TRBD1 aligns across 9 bases. J lost 7 bases, V lost 6 bases, and 12 bases had no gene match. From germline, CDR1 is SNHLY and CDR2 FYNNEI. The CDR3 totals 15 residues. The CDR3 coding sequence is TGTGCCAGCAGACTCCCGGGACAGGGTTTGGGTGGCTACACCTTC. Amino acids: CASRLPGQGLGGYTF.

The chain couples TRBV30 to TRBJ1-3, with D perhaps matching TRBD1 (5 bases). This CDR3 spans 13 amino acids. The V and J ends lost 7 bases and 9 bases respectively, with 19 bases between them. CDR1 is GTSNPN, CDR2 SVGIG, per germline (reference sequence). The CDR3 DNA reads TGTGCCTATAACGTCGGGGGTGGGGTCACCATATATTTT. Residues: CAYNVGGGVTIYF.

V usage is TRBV30 and J usage is TRBJ1-1; the match to TRBD1 covers 8 bases. Germline CDR1 and CDR2: GTSNPN and SVGIG (reference sequence). V shed 4 bases, J shed 5 bases, and the junction held 6 bases outside the gene matches. The CDR3 contains 13 residues. The CDR3 DNA sequence: TGTGCCTGGAATGGACAGGGAGGTACTGAAGCTTTCTTT. Translation: CAWNGQGGTEAFF.

The chain uses TRBV28 and TRBJ1-5, with D perhaps TRBD1 (5 bases). Between the trimmed V and J ends, which lost 7 bases and 1 base, there was a span of 20 bases. Germline values: CDR1 MDHEN, CDR2 SYDVKM. The CDR3 consists of 17 residues. The chain's CDR3 is CASTSQTAGLSNQPQHF. The CDR3 DNA is TGTGCCAGCACTTCCCAAACGGCAGGGCTGAGCAATCAGCCCCAGCATTTT.

The chain joins TRBV5-1 to TRBJ2-2; 7 positions match TRBD2. J lost 4 bases, V lost 1 base, and 7 bases had no gene match. Looked up from germline, CDR1 is SGHRS and CDR2 is YFSETQ. There are 16 residues in the CDR3. This chain's CDR3 is CASSLLAGAGTGELFF. DNA for the CDR3: TGCGCCAGCAGCTTGCTGGCGGGAGCTGGCACCGGGGAGCTGTTTTTT.

The chain uses TRBV14 and TRBJ2-4, with TRBD1 matching over 10 bases. The CDR3 is made up of 13 amino acids. V was clipped by 6 bases and J by 6 bases; unmatched bases: 2. From germline, CDR1 is SGHDN and CDR2 FVKESK. The CDR3 sequence: CASSRTGGNIQYF. As DNA, the CDR3 is TGTGCCAGCAGTCGGACAGGGGGAAACATTCAGTACTTC.

The rearrangement uses TRBV15 and TRBJ1-2; 10 bases map to TRBD1. From germline, CDR1 is LNHNV and CDR2 YYDKDF (reference sequence). Germline trimming cut 3 bases from V and 4 bases from J; bases unmatched to any gene: 5. This CDR3 has 15 residues. CDR3 coding DNA: TGTGCCACCAGCAGCGACAGGGGGCTTTCCTATGGCTACACCTTC. It specifies CATSSDRGLSYGYTF.

V usage is TRBV20-1 and J usage is TRBJ2-7; TRBD2 might be the D (6 bases). Trimming shortened V by 3 bases and J by 3 bases, and 6 bases separated the two germline ends. Germline V gene sequence: CDR1 DFQATT, CDR2 SNEGSKA (reference sequence). The CDR3 contains 11 residues. The CDR3 region is CSARTSYEQYF. The CDR3 DNA follows: TGCAGTGCTAGGACTAGCTACGAGCAGTACTTC.

The chain couples TRBV5-1 to TRBJ1-4; 7 bases fit TRBD1. The germline V gene encodes CDR1 SGHRS and CDR2 YFSETQ. Losses at the gene ends were 2 bases for V and 3 bases for J; bases not matched to a gene: 4. The CDR3 has 15 amino acids. CDR3 nucleotides: TGCGCCAGCAGCTTAGGGGGCCAAGCTAATGAAAAACTGTTTTTT. Its translation is CASSLGGQANEKLFF.

The rearrangement joins TRBV5-5 to TRBJ1-6; 10 bases align to TRBD1. The CDR3 extends over 16 amino acids. Per germline, CDR1 SGHKS and CDR2 YYEKEE (reference sequence). After removal of 4 bases from V and 6 bases from J, the junction contained 7 bases not matched to a gene. The CDR3 DNA follows: TGTGCCAGCAGCCGGACCGACAGGGGGCCTAATTCACCCCTCCACTTT. This sequence encodes CASSRTDRGPNSPLHF.

The chain links TRBV9 to TRBJ1-4; possibly TRBD1 for D (5 bases). Deletions cut 0 bases from V and 12 bases from J, with 12 bases between. This CDR3 comprises 13 residues. Germline V lookup: CDR1 SGDLS, CDR2 YYNGEE. The CDR3 reads CASSVGQIGELFF. Here the CDR3 DNA reads TGTGCCAGCAGCGTAGGACAGATAGGTGAACTGTTTTTT.

The chain combines TRBV6-2 or TRBV6-3 with TRBJ2-2; 11 nucleotides line up with TRBD2. Germline lookup yields CDR1 MNHEY and CDR2 SVGEGT. CDR3 length: 17 amino acids. Unmatched junction bases numbered 2, after V lost 0 bases and J lost 2 bases. CDR3 DNA sequence: TGTGCCAGCAGTTACTCTAGCGGGAGGGTTAACACCGGGGAGCTGTTTTTT. Protein sequence: CASSYSSGRVNTGELFF.

This chain uses TRBV4-3 with TRBJ1-2, with D maybe TRBD1 (6 bases). The V gene's germline CDR1 is LGHNA and CDR2 YSLEER. This CDR3 is built from 15 residues. The V end was cut by 0 bases, the J end by 2 bases, with 10 bases between. The CDR3 DNA reads TGCGCCAGCAGCCAAGAGAGGACAGAGAACTATGGCTACACCTTC. Translating gives CASSQERTENYGYTF.

This clone was seen once. CDR3 DNA: TGTGCCAGCAGCTTAGTAGCGGGGAGCTCCTACAATGAGCAGTTCTTC. As protein: CASSLVAGSSYNEQFF. The V call is TRBV7-6, the J call TRBJ2-1; 8 nucleotides align to TRBD2. The junction had 2 bases not matched to a gene; V was cut back by 1 base and J by 0 bases. CDR3 length: 16 amino acids. In germline, CDR1 is SGHVS, CDR2 FNYEAQ. Using reference TRBV7-6 and TRBJ2-1 for the parts outside the CDR3, the full variable domain is GAGVSQSPRYKVTKRGQDVALRCDPISGHVSLYWYRQALGQGPEFLTYFNYEAQQDKSGLPNDRFSAERPEGSISTLTIQRTEQRDSAMYRCASSLVAGSSYNEQFFGPGTRLTVL.

V and J are TRBV3-1 (or the pseudogene TRBV3-2) and TRBJ2-5; 11 positions match TRBD2. CDR1 and CDR2 from the germline V gene are LGHDT and YNNKEL (reference sequence). The CDR3 has 15 residues. Germline trimming cut 7 bases from V and 4 bases from J; bases unmatched to any gene: 8. The CDR3 DNA is TGTGCCAGCATCTTAGCGGGAGGGGTAGCAGAGACCCAGTACTTC. It yields the protein CASILAGGVAETQYF.

The genes are TRBV27 and TRBJ2-3; 7 bases match TRBD1. This CDR3 has 15 residues. After removal of 3 bases from V and 1 base from J, the junction contained 4 bases not matched to a gene. The V gene's germline CDR1 is MNHEY and CDR2 SMNVEV (reference sequence). CDR3 DNA: TGTGCCAGCAGTTTCCTAGACAGGGGCACAGATACGCAGTATTTT. Amino acids: CASSFLDRGTDTQYF.

The gene calls are TRBV27 and TRBJ2-5, with a weak D call TRBD1 (7 bases). V lost 6 bases and J 3 bases, leaving 17 bases between the germline ends. The CDR3 runs 15 residues. Germline V gene sequence: CDR1 MNHEY, CDR2 SMNVEV (reference sequence). The CDR3: CASSPRARGEETQYF. The CDR3 DNA reads TGTGCCAGCAGCCCCCGGGCCAGGGGGGAAGAGACCCAGTACTTC.

CDR3 coding DNA: TGTGCCAGCAGCCAGACAGGGCGGAATCAGCCCCAGCATTTT. Its translation is CASSQTGRNQPQHF. The chain links TRBV6-5 to TRBJ1-5; 7 bases fit TRBD1. This CDR3 region has 14 residues. The V and J ends lost 6 bases and 4 bases, in that order; junction bases with no gene match: 6. The germline gives CDR1 MNHEY, CDR2 SVGAGI.